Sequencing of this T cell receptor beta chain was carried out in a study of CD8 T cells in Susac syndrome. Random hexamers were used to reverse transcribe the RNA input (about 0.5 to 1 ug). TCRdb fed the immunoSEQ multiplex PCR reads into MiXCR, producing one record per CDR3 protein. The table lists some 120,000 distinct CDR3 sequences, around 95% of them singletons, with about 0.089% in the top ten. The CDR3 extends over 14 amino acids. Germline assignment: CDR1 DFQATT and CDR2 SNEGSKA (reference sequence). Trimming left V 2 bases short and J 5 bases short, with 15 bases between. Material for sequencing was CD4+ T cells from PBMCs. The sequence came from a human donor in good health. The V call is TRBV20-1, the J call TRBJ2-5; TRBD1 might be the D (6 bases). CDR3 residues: CSARPGHRMETQYF. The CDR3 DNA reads TGCAGTGCTAGACCGGGACATAGAATGGAGACCCAGTACTTC.